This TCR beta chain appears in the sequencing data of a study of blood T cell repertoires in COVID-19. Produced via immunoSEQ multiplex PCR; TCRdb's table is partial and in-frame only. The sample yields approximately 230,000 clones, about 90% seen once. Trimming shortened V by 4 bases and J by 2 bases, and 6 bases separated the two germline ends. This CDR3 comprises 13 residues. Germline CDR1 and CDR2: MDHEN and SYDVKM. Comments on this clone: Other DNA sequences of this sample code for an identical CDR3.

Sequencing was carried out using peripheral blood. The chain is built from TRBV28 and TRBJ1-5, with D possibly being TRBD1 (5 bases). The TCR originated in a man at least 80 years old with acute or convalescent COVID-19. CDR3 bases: TGTGCCAGCAGTTCCAGGGGCAATCAGCCCCAGCATTTT. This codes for CASSSRGNQPQHF.